One and the same sample provided the 25 T cell receptor beta chains below, sequenced in a study of PD-1 blockade in classical Hodgkin lymphoma. Method: immunoSEQ multiplex PCR; TCRdb's copy keeps in-frame clones and lacks some. Here the sample spans tens of thousands of clones, 60% to 85% being singletons. Each patient relapsed following autologous stem cell transplantation, and prior brentuximab vedotin exposure differed. The sequencing here drew on peripheral blood mononuclear cells (PBMCs), taken before the second cycle of nivolumab. Receptors originate from a human donor with classical Hodgkin lymphoma.

The chain couples TRBV30 to TRBJ1-2; D unresolved. With 7 bases removed from V and 4 bases from J, the gap between germline ends came to 4 bases. Germline assignment: CDR1 GTSNPN and CDR2 SVGIG (reference sequence). The CDR3 totals 9 residues. CDR3 protein: CASVYGYTF. For the CDR3, the DNA is TGTGCCTCGGTCTATGGCTACACCTTC.

The chain has TRBV5-1 and TRBJ2-7; either TRBD1 or TRBD2 may supply D (5 bases each). This CDR3 spans 13 amino acids. Trimming removed 4 bases from V and 6 bases from J, with 14 bases in between. Germline V gives CDR1 SGHRS, CDR2 YFSETQ. CDR3: CASSVKGAGEQYF. CDR3 DNA: TGCGCCAGCAGCGTTAAAGGGGCGGGCGAGCAGTACTTC.

This chain uses TRBV27 with TRBJ1-2, with 7 bases lining up with TRBD1. Germline CDR1 and CDR2: MNHEY and SMNVEV (reference sequence). V was clipped by 5 bases and J by 7 bases; unmatched bases: 4. This CDR3 has 12 amino acids. The CDR3: CASSRDRVGYTF. CDR3 sequence (DNA): TGTGCCAGCAGTAGAGACAGGGTTGGCTACACCTTC.

V gene TRBV6-5 combines with J gene TRBJ1-1; 10 nucleotides align to TRBD1. CDR3 length equals 13 residues. Germline CDR1 and CDR2: MNHEY and SVGAGI. The V and J ends lost 6 bases and 4 bases, in that order; junction bases with no gene match: 2. The CDR3 bases are TGTGCCAGCAGGCGACAGGGGGCCACTGAAGCTTTCTTT. It translates to CASRRQGATEAFF.

The chain employs TRBV10-3 and TRBJ1-2; a possible D gene is TRBD1 (6 bases). CDR3 size: 12 residues. The V end was cut by 2 bases, the J end by 8 bases, with 9 bases between. Germline assignment: CDR1 ENHRY and CDR2 SYGVKD. CDR3 bases: TGTGCCATCAGTGAGACAGGGACCGGCTACACCTTC. Translated: CAISETGTGYTF.

The chain couples TRBV5-5 to TRBJ2-3; 7 bases are shared with TRBD2. Per the germline V gene, CDR1 is SGHKS and CDR2 is YYEKEE (reference sequence). V dropped 2 bases and J dropped 0; count of bases not matched to a gene: 6. The CDR3 consists of 16 residues. The CDR3 nucleotides read TGTGCCAGCAGCTTACCCTTTAGCGGGAGCACAGATACGCAGTATTTT. Its translation is CASSLPFSGSTDTQYF.

This clone was counted only a few times. The genes are TRBV7-8 and TRBJ1-1; 7 nucleotides align to TRBD1. V was pared by 1 base and J by 0 bases, with 5 bases of the junction left unmatched. Germline assignment: CDR1 SGHVS and CDR2 FQNEAQ. The CDR3 totals 16 residues. The CDR3, as DNA: TGTGCCAGCAGCTTAGTAGGGGGCGCCATGAACACTGAAGCTTTCTTT. This encodes CASSLVGGAMNTEAFF.

The V and J genes are TRBV7-2 and TRBJ1-2; D is undetermined. CDR3 length equals 14 residues. The V end was cut by 8 bases, the J end by 0 bases, with 13 bases between. Germline V gene lookup returns CDR1 SGHTA and CDR2 FQGNSA. Here the CDR3 DNA reads TGTGCCAGCGGGAAGGGCCCATCTAACTATGGCTACACCTTC. Protein sequence: CASGKGPSNYGYTF.

V is TRBV6-1 and J is TRBJ1-2, with D tentatively TRBD1 (6 bases). The V end was cut by 0 bases, the J end by 4 bases, with 12 bases between. The CDR3 runs 15 residues. The germline CDR1 and CDR2 sequences are MNHNS and SASEGT. In DNA form, the CDR3 reads TGTGCCAGCAGTGAAGCGGCCGGGGGCTTCTATGGCTACACCTTC. Amino acid sequence: CASSEAAGGFYGYTF.

The chain links TRBV5-1 to TRBJ2-5, with 10 bases identical to TRBD2. With 4 bases clipped from V and 1 base from J, the junction kept 4 bases outside the gene matches. Per the germline V gene, CDR1 is SGHRS and CDR2 is YFSETQ. This CDR3 is built from 15 residues. In nucleotides, the CDR3 is TGCGCCAGCAGCACAGGACTAGCGGCCCAAGAGACCCAGTACTTC. Residues: CASSTGLAAQETQYF. The full variable domain, with the rest looked up from reference TRBV5-1 and TRBJ2-5, is KAGVTQTPRYLIKTRGQQVTLSCSPISGHRSVSWYQQTPGQGLQFLFEYFSETQRNKGNFPGRFSGRQFSNSRSEMNVSTLELGDSALYLCASSTGLAAQETQYFGPGTRLLVL.

This clone was counted only a few times. This rearrangement joins TRBV19 to TRBJ2-7, with 10 bases matching TRBD2. CDR1 LNHDA and CDR2 SQIVND come from the germline V gene (reference sequence). V lost 2 bases and J lost 2; bases outside the gene matches: 0. This CDR3 contains 14 residues. CDR3 in DNA: TGTGCCAGTAGTATAACTAGCGGGACCTACGAGCAGTACTTC. Protein sequence: CASSITSGTYEQYF.

This clone was observed a few times. The chain employs TRBV19 and TRBJ1-3; D is uncertain. CDR1 and CDR2 (germline): LNHDA, SQIVND (reference sequence). Deletions cut 5 bases from V and 0 bases from J, with 11 bases between. The CDR3 sequence is 15 residues long. The CDR3 loop is CASSPDFDSGNTIYF. The CDR3 DNA reads as TGTGCCAGTAGTCCCGACTTTGACTCTGGAAACACCATATATTTT.

The chain is built from TRBV7-9 and TRBJ1-3; no reliable D call. The CDR3 contains 13 residues. V was clipped by 1 base and J by 4 bases, with 5 bases between them. The germline gives CDR1 SEHNR, CDR2 FQNEAQ (reference sequence). The CDR3 nucleotides are TGTGCCAGCAGCTTAGGGGCGGGAAACACCATATATTTT. It specifies CASSLGAGNTIYF.

V and J are TRBV19 and TRBJ2-5; D gene uncertain. Germline V gene data show CDR1 as LNHDA and CDR2 as SQIVND (reference sequence). The V gene lost 8 bases and the J gene lost 3 bases, with 16 bases spanning the gap. The CDR3 runs 14 residues. The CDR3 loop is CASSSRWGEETQYF. CDR3 bases: TGTGCCAGTTCGAGTAGGTGGGGTGAAGAGACCCAGTACTTC.

The J gene is TRBJ1-1, the V gene TRBV28; a weak D match, TRBD1 (5 bases). The CDR3 extends over 13 amino acids. CDR1 is MDHEN, CDR2 SYDVKM, per germline. V was cut by 7 bases and J by 3 bases, with 12 bases left in between. The CDR3 sequence is CASNLSGDTEAFF. The CDR3 DNA reads as TGTGCCAGCAACCTCTCGGGGGACACTGAAGCTTTCTTT.

V gene TRBV6-5 combines with J gene TRBJ2-1; 8 nucleotides line up with TRBD1. J was trimmed by 4 bases and V by 1 base; bases with no gene match: 6. CDR3 length equals 16 residues. Germline CDR1 is MNHEY and CDR2 is SVGAGI. As DNA, the CDR3 is TGTGCCAGCAGTTACTGGCAGGGGGCGAATTACAATGAGCAGTTCTTC. As protein: CASSYWQGANYNEQFF.

The CDR3, as DNA: TGTGCCAGCAGCTTGGACGGTCTAGCGGAAACAGATACGCAGTATTTT. It is translated as CASSLDGLAETDTQYF. The gene calls are TRBV5-4 and TRBJ2-3; 7 bases fit TRBD2. Germline-derived CDR1 and CDR2 are SGHNT and YYREEE (reference sequence). V shed 0 bases and J 3 bases; nucleotides not matched to a gene: 7. The CDR3 contains 16 residues.

The rearrangement uses TRBV28 and TRBJ2-7, with D maybe TRBD2 (5 bases). V was clipped by 1 base and J by 3 bases, with 10 bases between them. CDR1 is MDHEN, CDR2 SYDVKM, per germline. CDR3 length: 14 residues. DNA for the CDR3: TGTGCCAGCAGTTTATCGGGAAAAGGCTACGAGCAGTACTTC. The encoded protein is CASSLSGKGYEQYF.

This clone was seen more than once but under ten times. J is TRBJ2-1 and V is TRBV11-2, with 9 bases that match TRBD1. The CDR3 consists of 14 residues. Germline V gene sequence: CDR1 SGHAT, CDR2 FQNNGV. The ends lost 3 bases at V and 10 bases at J; junction bases unmatched: 7. Here the CDR3 reads CASSFLGQGMEQFF. Here the CDR3 DNA reads TGTGCCAGCAGCTTCCTCGGACAGGGGATGGAGCAGTTCTTC.

This sequence joins TRBV19 and TRBJ1-4; D remains unclear. Between the trimmed V and J ends, which lost 8 bases and 4 bases, there was a span of 14 bases. Germline V gene sequence: CDR1 LNHDA, CDR2 SQIVND (reference sequence). The length of the CDR3 is 14 residues. CDR3 sequence reads: CASVAQHGNEKLFF. The CDR3 nucleotides are TGTGCCAGTGTCGCACAACACGGTAATGAAAAACTGTTTTTT. Supplemented by reference TRBV19 and TRBJ1-4, the full variable domain reads DGGITQSPKYLFRKEGQNVTLSCEQNLNHDAMYWYRQDPGQGLRLIYYSQIVNDFQKGDIAEGYSVSREKKESFPLTVTSAQKNPTAFYLCASVAQHGNEKLFFGSGTQLSVL.

This clone was found once. The V gene is TRBV7-2, the J gene TRBJ2-1; 8 positions match TRBD2. J gave up 4 bases and V 4 bases, and 6 bases lay outside the gene matches. CDR3 length equals 15 residues. From germline, CDR1 is SGHTA and CDR2 FQGNSA. CDR3 residues: CASSSRTSGYNEQFF. As DNA, the CDR3 is TGTGCCAGCAGCTCCCGAACTAGCGGTTACAATGAGCAGTTCTTC.

This clone occurred a few times. V and J are TRBV27 and TRBJ2-7; D is unclear. The CDR3 extends over 15 amino acids. Trimming removed 2 bases at V and 4 bases at J, with 15 bases between. The germline gives CDR1 MNHEY, CDR2 SMNVEV (reference sequence). CDR3 region: CASSLDAGLGYEQYF. DNA of the CDR3: TGTGCCAGCAGTTTAGACGCCGGTTTGGGGTACGAGCAGTACTTC.

The chain couples TRBV6-5 to TRBJ1-1; D is unresolved. The germline V gene encodes CDR1 MNHEY and CDR2 SVGAGI. CDR3 length equals 16 residues. The V end was cut by 4 bases, the J end by 0 bases, with 15 bases between. Here the CDR3 reads CASSLTIGLLNTEAFF. The CDR3 DNA is TGTGCCAGCAGTTTGACAATTGGCCTGCTGAACACTGAAGCTTTCTTT.

The chain combines TRBV27 with TRBJ2-3; maybe TRBD2 (5 bases). The V end was cut by 3 bases, the J end by 8 bases, with 18 bases between. CDR1 is MNHEY and CDR2 is SMNVEV in the germline V gene (reference sequence). The CDR3 length is 15 residues. For the CDR3, the DNA is TGTGCCAGCAGTTTCCGGGGAGTTTTGCCCCCTACGCAGTATTTT. Translated: CASSFRGVLPPTQYF.

This clone was found a few times. Sequence at one end of the junction differs from germline and may be a read error. The chain uses TRBV7-9 and TRBJ2-1; D not certain. Germline CDR1 reads SEHNR; CDR2 reads FQNEAQ (reference sequence). CDR3 size: 12 residues. The CDR3 DNA follows: TGTGCCAGCAGCTCCCACCCCCCAACTGCGGTCTTC. Residues: CASSSHPPTAVF.